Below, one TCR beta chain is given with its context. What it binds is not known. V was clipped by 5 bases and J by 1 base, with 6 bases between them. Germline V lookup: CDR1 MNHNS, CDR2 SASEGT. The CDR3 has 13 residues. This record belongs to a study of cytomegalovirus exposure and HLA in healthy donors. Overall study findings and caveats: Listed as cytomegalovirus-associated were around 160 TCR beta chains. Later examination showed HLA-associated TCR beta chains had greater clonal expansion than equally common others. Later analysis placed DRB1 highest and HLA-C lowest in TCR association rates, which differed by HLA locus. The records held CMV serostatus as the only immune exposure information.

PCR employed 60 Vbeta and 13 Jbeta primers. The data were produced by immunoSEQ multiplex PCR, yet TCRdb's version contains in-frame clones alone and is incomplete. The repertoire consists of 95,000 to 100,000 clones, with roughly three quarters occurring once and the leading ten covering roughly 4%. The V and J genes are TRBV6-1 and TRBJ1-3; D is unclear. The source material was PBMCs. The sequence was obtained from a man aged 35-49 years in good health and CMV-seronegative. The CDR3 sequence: CASSTVSGNTIYF. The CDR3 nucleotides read TGTGCCAGCAGTACAGTTTCTGGAAACACCATATATTTT.